The 28 T cell receptor beta chains presented below share a single source sample, sequenced in a study of beta chain features in type 1 diabetes. What was sequenced were expressed TCRB transcripts, since all of the isolated RNA had been reverse transcribed. Sequencing used immunoSEQ multiplex PCR; TCRdb keeps in-frame clones, though not all of them. The sample gives over 300,000 clones, less than 10% of which show up once; 0.44% is in the top ten. The sequencing input was central memory CD4+ T cells from blood. These receptors were taken from a woman under 30 in good health.

This clone has only a few counts. The rearrangement links TRBV6-5 to TRBJ2-5; TRBD1 matches at 8 bases. Germline V gives CDR1 MNHEY, CDR2 SVGAGI. The V segment lost 0 bases and the J segment 4 bases; nucleotides outside the gene matches: 7. The CDR3 has 16 amino acids. CDR3 DNA sequence: TGTGCCAGCAGTTACTCACGGACAGGGTCTAGAGAGACCCAGTACTTC. It translates to CASSYSRTGSRETQYF.

This clone was counted between two and nine times. The CDR3 is CASSLSLGSGQETQYF. CDR3 in DNA: TGTGCCAGCAGCTTATCTCTAGGAAGCGGCCAAGAGACCCAGTACTTC. V gene TRBV11-3 combines with J gene TRBJ2-5; D possibly corresponds to TRBD2 (5 bases). The CDR3 runs to 16 residues. CDR1 and CDR2 from the germline V gene are SGHNT and YENEEA. V lost 2 bases to trimming and J lost 1 base, with 14 bases between them.

This clone was seen more than once but under ten times. The CDR3 loop is CASRPLGSKFNEKLFF. In DNA, the CDR3 is TGTGCCAGCAGACCTCTCGGCTCAAAGTTTAATGAAAAACTGTTTTTT. J is TRBJ1-4 and V is TRBV7-9, with unresolved D. V shed 6 bases and J shed 4 bases, with 18 bases lying between them. Germline V gives CDR1 SEHNR, CDR2 FQNEAQ (reference sequence). The CDR3 sequence is 16 residues long.

V usage is TRBV7-9 and J usage is TRBJ2-5; either TRBD1 or TRBD2 may supply D (5 bases each). The germline V gene has CDR1 SEHNR and CDR2 FQNEAQ (reference sequence). This CDR3 comprises 14 residues. V shed 5 bases and J shed 3 bases, with 13 bases lying between them. The CDR3 DNA is TGTGCCAGCAGCCACGGGGCGACTAAAGAGACCCAGTACTTC. It specifies CASSHGATKETQYF.

The gene calls are TRBV7-8 and TRBJ2-7; D is possibly TRBD2 (6 bases). Germline V CDR1 and CDR2: SGHVS, FQNEAQ. This CDR3 spans 15 amino acids. The ends were cut back, 5 bases at V and 1 base at J, with 15 bases in the middle. CDR3 DNA: TGTGCCAGCAGCCGGGACCCCGGGGGTTCCTACGAGCAGTACTTC. Translating it yields CASSRDPGGSYEQYF.

This clone was observed many times. The chain combines TRBV28 with TRBJ2-7, with 9 nucleotides matching TRBD1. Trimming at V came to 10 bases and at J to 4 bases, leaving 11 bases not matched to a gene. Looked up from germline, CDR1 is MDHEN and CDR2 is SYDVKM. The CDR3 runs to 14 residues. CDR3 bases: TGTGCCATTTCCTCCTCGGACAGGGGATACGAGCAGTACTTC. Protein product: CAISSSDRGYEQYF.

This clone has only a few counts. The J gene is TRBJ2-3, the V gene TRBV10-3; maybe TRBD2 (6 bases). The germline gives CDR1 ENHRY, CDR2 SYGVKD. V was cut by 10 bases and J by 5 bases, with 22 bases left in between. The CDR3 sequence is 15 residues long. Written as DNA, the CDR3 is TGTGCCAGCAGAAATAGCGGCGCCGCGATAGATACGCAGTATTTT. Residues: CASRNSGAAIDTQYF.

This clone was seen more than once but under ten times. The chain carries TRBV29-1 and TRBJ2-3; 7 bases fit TRBD2. Per the germline V gene, CDR1 is SQVTM and CDR2 is ANQGSEA. The V and J ends lost 6 bases and 4 bases, in that order; junction bases with no gene match: 13. The CDR3 is made up of 15 amino acids. CDR3 coding DNA: TGCAGCGTCCTAGGCGGGGGTGGAGGCCCAGATACGCAGTATTTT. Encoded protein: CSVLGGGGGPDTQYF.

This clone turned up a few times. J is TRBJ2-3 and V is TRBV11-2; 9 nucleotides line up with TRBD1. This CDR3 spans 17 amino acids. The ends lost 1 base at V and 2 bases at J; junction bases unmatched: 7. The germline gives CDR1 SGHAT, CDR2 FQNNGV. CDR3 amino acids: CASSLVFGTGFTDTQYF. Written as DNA, the CDR3 is TGTGCCAGCAGCTTAGTTTTCGGGACAGGGTTCACAGATACGCAGTATTTT. The complete variable domain, with remaining parts taken from reference TRBV11-2 and TRBJ2-3, reads EAGVAQSPRYKIIEKRQSVAFWCNPISGHATLYWYQQILGQGPKLLIQFQNNGVVDDSQLPKDRFSAERLKGVDSTLKIQPAKLEDSAVYLCASSLVFGTGFTDTQYFGPGTRLTVL.

This clone showed up just a few times. This chain joins TRBV6-1 and TRBJ1-5; D remains unclear. V dropped 3 bases and J dropped 7 bases, with 10 bases sitting between them. The CDR3 consists of 13 residues. Germline lookup yields CDR1 MNHNS and CDR2 SASEGT. The CDR3: CASSDSFLQPQHF. The CDR3, as DNA: TGTGCCAGCAGTGACTCCTTTTTACAGCCCCAGCATTTT.

The genes are TRBV4-3 and TRBJ2-7; D is unclear. CDR3 length: 15 amino acids. Per the germline V gene, CDR1 is LGHNA and CDR2 is YSLEER. Trimming stripped 0 bases from V and 0 bases from J, with 9 bases between. CDR3 sequence reads: CASSQDLVSSYEQYF. The DNA for the CDR3 is TGCGCCAGCAGCCAAGATCTTGTTAGCTCCTACGAGCAGTACTTC.

A word on this clone: Other DNA sequences in this specimen translate into the identical CDR3. The rearrangement joins TRBV15 to TRBJ2-5, with D possibly being TRBD1 (5 bases). CDR3 length: 14 amino acids. Trimming left V 0 bases short and J 1 base short, with 6 bases between. Looked up from germline, CDR1 is LNHNV and CDR2 is YYDKDF (reference sequence). The CDR3 here is CATSRDRGQETQYF. CDR3 in DNA: TGTGCCACCAGCAGAGATAGGGGCCAAGAGACCCAGTACTTC. The variable domain in full, with the rest retrieved from reference TRBV15 and TRBJ2-5, is DAMVIQNPRYQVTQFGKPVTLSCSQTLNHNVMYWYQQKSSQAPKLLFHYYDKDFNNEADTPDNFQSRRPNTSFCFLDIRSPGLGDTAMYLCATSRDRGQETQYFGPGTRLLVL.

This clone was recorded a few times. Other DNA sequences from this sample encode an identical CDR3 as well. The chain is built from TRBV5-1 and TRBJ2-1, with 10 positions matching TRBD2. Trimming removed 0 bases from V and 7 bases from J; junction bases left unmatched: 4. The V gene's germline CDR1 is SGHRS and CDR2 YFSETQ. CDR3 size: 15 residues. The DNA for the CDR3 is TGCGCCAGCAGCTTGGGACTAGCGGGCGTGAATGAGCAGTTCTTC. Protein sequence: CASSLGLAGVNEQFF.

The chain carries TRBV5-1 and TRBJ2-3; maybe TRBD2 (5 bases). The CDR3 loop spans 13 amino acids. The V gene's germline CDR1 is SGHRS and CDR2 YFSETQ. Trimming left V 7 bases short and J 0 bases short, with 9 bases between. In nucleotides, the CDR3 is TGCGCCAGCTCCGGGATTAGCACAGATACGCAGTATTTT. Protein product: CASSGISTDTQYF.

This clone was counted between two and nine times. Written as DNA, the CDR3 is TGTGCCAGCAGCAAAGGGCTAGCGGGTCTCTCCTACGAGCAGTACTTC. As protein: CASSKGLAGLSYEQYF. The genes are TRBV21-1 and TRBJ2-7; no DNA check was done on the table's D call, TRBD2. TRBV21-1 is marked as a pseudogene. The CDR3 length is 16 residues.

This chain links TRBV7-2 with TRBJ2-1; maybe TRBD2 (6 bases). The V gene lost 5 bases and the J gene lost 1 base, with 15 bases spanning the gap. Germline CDR1 reads SGHTA; CDR2 reads FQGNSA. The CDR3 sequence is 16 residues long. As DNA, the CDR3 is TGTGCCAGCAGCACCTCCGGGACTTATTCCTACAATGAGCAGTTCTTC. It specifies CASSTSGTYSYNEQFF.

This clone was seen only a few times. The J gene is TRBJ1-5, the V gene TRBV19; D remains unclear. The CDR3 runs to 13 residues. V was pared by 5 bases and J by 3 bases, with 8 bases between. CDR1 is LNHDA, CDR2 SQIVND, per germline (reference sequence). The chain's CDR3 is CASSPDYNQPQHF. The CDR3 nucleotides are TGTGCCAGTAGTCCAGACTACAATCAGCCCCAGCATTTT. The full variable domain, with the rest looked up from reference TRBV19 and TRBJ1-5, is DGGITQSPKYLFRKEGQNVTLSCEQNLNHDAMYWYRQDPGQGLRLIYYSQIVNDFQKGDIAEGYSVSREKKESFPLTVTSAQKNPTAFYLCASSPDYNQPQHFGDGTRLSIL.

The chain has TRBV19 and TRBJ2-1, with TRBD2 matching over 13 bases. Germline CDR1 reads LNHDA; CDR2 reads SQIVND (reference sequence). V dropped 3 bases and J dropped 13; count of bases not matched to a gene: 9. The CDR3 is 15 amino acids. This chain's CDR3 is CASSISPTSGRPQFF. The DNA for the CDR3 is TGTGCCAGTAGTATTTCCCCGACTAGCGGGAGGCCACAGTTCTTC.

The chain links TRBV11-2 to TRBJ2-7; 13 bases agree with TRBD2. Trimming cost V 3 bases and J 4 bases; bases outside gene matches: 3. CDR1 SGHAT and CDR2 FQNNGV come from the germline V gene. The CDR3 is 15 residues long. The CDR3 sequence is CASSFSLAGGYEQYF. The DNA for the CDR3 is TGTGCCAGCAGCTTCTCACTAGCGGGAGGGTACGAGCAGTACTTC.

The chain has TRBV7-9 and TRBJ2-5, with 10 nucleotides matching TRBD2. Germline values: CDR1 SEHNR, CDR2 FQNEAQ (reference sequence). The V and J ends lost 6 bases and 3 bases, in that order; junction bases with no gene match: 7. The CDR3 is 15 amino acids. Here the CDR3 DNA reads TGTGCCAGCAGGCCAACTGGGACTAGCGAAGAGACCCAGTACTTC. Encoded protein: CASRPTGTSEETQYF.

This clone came up a few times. The chain carries TRBV27 and TRBJ1-2, with TRBD1 identical over 8 bases. Germline assignment: CDR1 MNHEY and CDR2 SMNVEV (reference sequence). CDR3 length: 13 residues. V trimming: 8 bases; J trimming: 7 bases; junction bases outside the gene matches: 9. The CDR3 bases are TGTGCCAGCGGGAATGACAGGGGTGGTGGCTACACCTTC. Translation gives CASGNDRGGGYTF.

The chain combines TRBV28 with TRBJ2-3, with TRBD2 identical over 10 bases. The CDR3 runs 17 residues. After removal of 5 bases from V and 4 bases from J, the junction contained 12 bases not matched to a gene. Germline V gives CDR1 MDHEN, CDR2 SYDVKM. CDR3 sequence: CASSQPLSLAGADTQYF. In DNA, the CDR3 is TGTGCCAGCAGTCAACCCTTATCCCTAGCGGGAGCAGATACGCAGTATTTT.

Concerning this clone: The sample contains more than one DNA sequence encoding this CDR3. The chain has TRBV7-2 and TRBJ2-5; D remains ambiguous. Looked up from germline, CDR1 is SGHTA and CDR2 is FQGNSA. Trimming stripped 2 bases from V and 2 bases from J, with 6 bases between. CDR3 length: 13 residues. The CDR3 DNA sequence: TGTGCCAGCAGCTTATCTTGGCAAGAGACCCAGTACTTC. Protein: CASSLSWQETQYF.

This clone has just a few counts. This sequence joins TRBV7-2 and TRBJ2-6; D is perhaps TRBD1 or TRBD2 (5 bases each). Germline V gene data show CDR1 as SGHTA and CDR2 as FQGNSA. There are 16 residues in the CDR3. The ends were cut back, 7 bases at V and 4 bases at J, with 17 bases in the middle. CDR3 amino acids: CASNFGGPAGANVLTF. DNA for the CDR3: TGTGCCAGCAATTTTGGGGGACCGGCCGGGGCCAACGTCCTGACTTTC.

This clone has more than one count but fewer than ten. This chain joins TRBV11-2 and TRBJ2-3; 8 bases match TRBD1. V lost 1 base to trimming and J lost 5 bases; unmatched junction nucleotides: 5. Germline CDR1 is SGHAT and CDR2 is FQNNGV. CDR3 size: 15 residues. CDR3 sequence reads: CASSLATGAIDTQYF. CDR3 bases: TGTGCCAGCAGCTTAGCGACAGGGGCCATAGATACGCAGTATTTT.

This clone was counted ten times or more. The rearrangement joins TRBV7-6 to TRBJ2-7, with TRBD1 matching over 7 bases. The V gene's germline CDR1 is SGHVS and CDR2 FNYEAQ. The CDR3 totals 13 residues. The trim removed 5 bases at V and 3 bases at J, leaving 4 bases unmatched. CDR3 residues: CASSTQGVYEQYF. The DNA for the CDR3 is TGTGCCAGCAGCACTCAGGGGGTCTACGAGCAGTACTTC.

This clone was counted only a few times. The rearrangement uses TRBV2 and TRBJ2-6; the match to TRBD1 covers 7 bases. The CDR3 covers 16 residues. J gave up 2 bases and V 6 bases, and 7 bases lay outside the gene matches. In germline, CDR1 is SNHLY, CDR2 FYNNEI. CDR3 loop: CASRRAQGTGANVLTF. The DNA for the CDR3 is TGTGCCAGCAGGCGCGCACAGGGGACTGGGGCCAACGTCCTGACTTTC.

Notes on this clone: Other nucleotide sequences from this sample produce the same CDR3. The chain carries TRBV5-5 and TRBJ2-5, with TRBD2 identical over 9 bases. Looked up from germline, CDR1 is SGHKS and CDR2 is YYEKEE (reference sequence). With V trimmed by 0 bases and J by 5 bases, 2 bases remained unmatched. The CDR3 extends over 14 amino acids. The DNA of the CDR3 is TGTGCCAGCAGCTTGGGTGCGGGAGGGGAGACCCAGTACTTC. It encodes CASSLGAGGETQYF.